This T cell receptor beta chain was sequenced for a study of T cell responses to AZD1222 COVID-19 vaccine. Sequencing used immunoSEQ multiplex PCR; TCRdb keeps in-frame clones, though not all of them. Among approximately 150,000 clones listed, 90% to 95% were seen once. V was trimmed by 3 bases and J by 8 bases, leaving 19 bases between them. Looked up from germline, CDR1 is LNHDA and CDR2 is SQIVND (reference sequence). The CDR3 runs to 15 residues. Sequenced material: peripheral blood, taken 28 days after the second AZD1222 dose. This clonotype was obtained from an adult who received the AZD1222 COVID-19 vaccine. This chain uses TRBV19 with TRBJ1-2; D unclear. CDR3 DNA sequence: TGTGCCAGTAGTATGGGCGGCCTCGAACAGAGGGGCTACACCTTC. Translation: CASSMGGLEQRGYTF.